Sequencing of this T cell receptor (beta chain) was carried out in a study of blood T cell repertoires in COVID-19. CDR3 length: 14 amino acids. Germline values: CDR1 SGHAT, CDR2 FQNNGV. V lost 4 bases to trimming and J lost 5 bases; unmatched junction nucleotides: 4. This clone was detected once. Original processing notes: Amplification with reference gene primers provided the estimates of nucleated cell counts. Profiled with immunoSEQ multiplex PCR; TCRdb holds only in-frame clones, not every one. V and J calls plus clone size are reproduced from that table; the DNA served to infer D and trimming. The repertoire includes around 250,000 clones, more than 70% of them detected once, and approximately 5.5% sits in the top ten.

Sequenced sample: peripheral blood. The TCR was taken from a woman older than 75 with COVID-19, enrolled during active disease. This chain joins TRBV11-2 and TRBJ1-2; 10 nucleotides agree with TRBD1. The CDR3 sequence: CASSSGTGAYGYTF. DNA for the CDR3: TGTGCCAGCAGCTCTGGGACAGGGGCGTATGGCTACACCTTC.